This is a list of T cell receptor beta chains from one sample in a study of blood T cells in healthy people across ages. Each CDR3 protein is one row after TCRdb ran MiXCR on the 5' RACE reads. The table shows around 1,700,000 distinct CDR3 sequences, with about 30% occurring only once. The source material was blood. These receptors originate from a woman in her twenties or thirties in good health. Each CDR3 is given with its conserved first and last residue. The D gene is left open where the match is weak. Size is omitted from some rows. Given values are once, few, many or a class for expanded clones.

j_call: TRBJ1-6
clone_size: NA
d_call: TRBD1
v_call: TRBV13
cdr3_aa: CASSFAGQSRSPLHF

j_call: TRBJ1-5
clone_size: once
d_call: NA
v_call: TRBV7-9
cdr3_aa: CASSSHPQPQHF

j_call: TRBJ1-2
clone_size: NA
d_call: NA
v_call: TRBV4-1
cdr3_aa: CASSHQQGTNYGYTF

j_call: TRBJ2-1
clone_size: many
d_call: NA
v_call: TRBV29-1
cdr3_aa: CSVGHGDEQFF

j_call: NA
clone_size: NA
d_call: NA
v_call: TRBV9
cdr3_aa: CASSGAGTQYF

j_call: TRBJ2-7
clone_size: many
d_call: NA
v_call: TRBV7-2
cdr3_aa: CASSPPRLEYEQYF

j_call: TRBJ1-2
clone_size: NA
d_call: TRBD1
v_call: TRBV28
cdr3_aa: CASTEDRRNGYTF

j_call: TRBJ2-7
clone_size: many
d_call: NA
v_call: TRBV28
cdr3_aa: CATKGGLSYEQYF

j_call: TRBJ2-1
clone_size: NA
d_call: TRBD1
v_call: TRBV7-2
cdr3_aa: CASSIQGRLDNEQFF

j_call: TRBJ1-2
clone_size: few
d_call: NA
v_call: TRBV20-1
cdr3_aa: CSAVQGQGYTF

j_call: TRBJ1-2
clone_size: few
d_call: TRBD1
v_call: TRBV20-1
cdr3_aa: CSASQGDRGYTF

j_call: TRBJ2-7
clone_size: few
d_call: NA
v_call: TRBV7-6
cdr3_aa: CASSPGDTNTYEQYF

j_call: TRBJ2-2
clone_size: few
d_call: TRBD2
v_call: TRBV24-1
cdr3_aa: CATPGGSGTGELFF

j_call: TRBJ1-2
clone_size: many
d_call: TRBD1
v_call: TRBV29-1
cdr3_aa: CSVEMRDRVWYGYTF

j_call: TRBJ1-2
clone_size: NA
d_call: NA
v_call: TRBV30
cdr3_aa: CAWRPAGSGYTF

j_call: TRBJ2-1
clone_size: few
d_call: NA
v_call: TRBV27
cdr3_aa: CASSPRRPGEQFF

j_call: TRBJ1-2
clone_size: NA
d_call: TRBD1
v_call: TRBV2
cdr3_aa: CASSDYRQGDGYTF

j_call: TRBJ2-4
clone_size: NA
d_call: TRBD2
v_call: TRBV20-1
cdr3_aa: CSARSGTSGNIQYF

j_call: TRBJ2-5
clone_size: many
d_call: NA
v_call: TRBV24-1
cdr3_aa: CATSLSETQYF

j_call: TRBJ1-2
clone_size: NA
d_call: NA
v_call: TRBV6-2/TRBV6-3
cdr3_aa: CASIYPLRPALNYGYTF

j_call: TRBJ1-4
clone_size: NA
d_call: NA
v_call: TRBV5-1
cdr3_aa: CASSPFAPNEKLFF

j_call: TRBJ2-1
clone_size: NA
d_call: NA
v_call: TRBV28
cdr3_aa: CTSSSTTRGREQFF

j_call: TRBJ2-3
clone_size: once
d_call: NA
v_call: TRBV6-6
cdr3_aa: CASSYARDRGTDTQYF

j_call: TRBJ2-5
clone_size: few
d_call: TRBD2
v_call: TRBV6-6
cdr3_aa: CASSGSRDYDGETQYF

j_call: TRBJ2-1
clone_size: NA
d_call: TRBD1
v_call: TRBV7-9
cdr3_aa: CASSSVDRGQTYNEQFF

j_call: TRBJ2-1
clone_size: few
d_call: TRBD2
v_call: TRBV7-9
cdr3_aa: CASSPTPETSGEQFF

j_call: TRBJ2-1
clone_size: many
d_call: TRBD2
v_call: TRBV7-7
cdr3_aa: CASSFSAGGWDEQFF

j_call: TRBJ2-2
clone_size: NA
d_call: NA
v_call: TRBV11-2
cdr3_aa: CASSITGMSGRYETQYFGELFF

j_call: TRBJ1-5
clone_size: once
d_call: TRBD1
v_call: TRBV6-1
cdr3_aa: CAVKQGSNQPQHF

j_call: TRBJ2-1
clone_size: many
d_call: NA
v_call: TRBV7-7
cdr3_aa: CASSSTRGPNNEQFF

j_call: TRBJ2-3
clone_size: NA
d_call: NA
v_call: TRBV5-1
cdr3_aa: CASSPRPGPSTDTQYF

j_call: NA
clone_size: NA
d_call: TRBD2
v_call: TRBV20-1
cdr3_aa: CSALRSVAGGIEQYF

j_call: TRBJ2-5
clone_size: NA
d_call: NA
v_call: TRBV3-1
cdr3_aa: CASSPTSGRGGQETQYF

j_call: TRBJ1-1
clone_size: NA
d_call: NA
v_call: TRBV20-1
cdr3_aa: CCASTGKDTEAFF

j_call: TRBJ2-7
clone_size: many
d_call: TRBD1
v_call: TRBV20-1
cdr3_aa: CSAIADRAYEQYF

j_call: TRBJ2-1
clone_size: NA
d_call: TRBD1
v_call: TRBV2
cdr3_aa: CASSPKQGAWANEQFF

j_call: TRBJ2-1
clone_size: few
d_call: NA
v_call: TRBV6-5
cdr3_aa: CASSYSAGYEQFF

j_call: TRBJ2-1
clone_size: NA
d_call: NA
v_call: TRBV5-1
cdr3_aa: CASGGGLDFNEQFF

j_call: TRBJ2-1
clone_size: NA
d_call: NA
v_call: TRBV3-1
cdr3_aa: CASSQAPKTISLGQFF

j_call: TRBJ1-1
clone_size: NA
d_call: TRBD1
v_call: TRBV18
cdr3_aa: CASSPNTRGTNTEAFF

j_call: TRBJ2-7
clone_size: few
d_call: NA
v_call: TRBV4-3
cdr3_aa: CASSQDGQGGGVQYF

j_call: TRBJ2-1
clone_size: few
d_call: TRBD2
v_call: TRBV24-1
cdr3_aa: CATSDSSLAGVIDEQFF

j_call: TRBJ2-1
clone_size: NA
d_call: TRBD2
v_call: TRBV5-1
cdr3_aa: CASSDLQTSGTYSYNEQFF

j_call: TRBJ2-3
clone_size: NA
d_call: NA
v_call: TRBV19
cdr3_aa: CASKVGVSIDTQYF

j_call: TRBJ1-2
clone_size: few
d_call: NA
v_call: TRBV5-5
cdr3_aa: CASSLEGDNGYTF

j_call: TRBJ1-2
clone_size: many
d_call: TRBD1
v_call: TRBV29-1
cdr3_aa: CSVAETGSGYTF

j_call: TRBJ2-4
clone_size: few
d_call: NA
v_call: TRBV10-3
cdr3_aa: CAISESAVRRTPPGIQYF

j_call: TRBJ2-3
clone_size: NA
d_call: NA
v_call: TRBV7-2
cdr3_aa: CASTKKTERLVTDTQYF

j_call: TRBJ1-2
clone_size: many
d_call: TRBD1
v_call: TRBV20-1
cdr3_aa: CSANPDRGPGYTF

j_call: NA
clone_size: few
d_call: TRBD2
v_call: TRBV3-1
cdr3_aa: CASSQDLAGGDETQYF

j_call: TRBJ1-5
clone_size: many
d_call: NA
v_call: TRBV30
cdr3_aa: CAWRNSNQPQHF

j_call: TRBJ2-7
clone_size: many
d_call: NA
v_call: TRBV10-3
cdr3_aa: CAIGHEQYF

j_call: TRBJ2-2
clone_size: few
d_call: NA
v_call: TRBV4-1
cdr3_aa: CASSHQQGTDTGELFF

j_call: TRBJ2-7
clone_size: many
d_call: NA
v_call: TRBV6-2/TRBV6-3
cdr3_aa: CASTQSETLSSYEQYF